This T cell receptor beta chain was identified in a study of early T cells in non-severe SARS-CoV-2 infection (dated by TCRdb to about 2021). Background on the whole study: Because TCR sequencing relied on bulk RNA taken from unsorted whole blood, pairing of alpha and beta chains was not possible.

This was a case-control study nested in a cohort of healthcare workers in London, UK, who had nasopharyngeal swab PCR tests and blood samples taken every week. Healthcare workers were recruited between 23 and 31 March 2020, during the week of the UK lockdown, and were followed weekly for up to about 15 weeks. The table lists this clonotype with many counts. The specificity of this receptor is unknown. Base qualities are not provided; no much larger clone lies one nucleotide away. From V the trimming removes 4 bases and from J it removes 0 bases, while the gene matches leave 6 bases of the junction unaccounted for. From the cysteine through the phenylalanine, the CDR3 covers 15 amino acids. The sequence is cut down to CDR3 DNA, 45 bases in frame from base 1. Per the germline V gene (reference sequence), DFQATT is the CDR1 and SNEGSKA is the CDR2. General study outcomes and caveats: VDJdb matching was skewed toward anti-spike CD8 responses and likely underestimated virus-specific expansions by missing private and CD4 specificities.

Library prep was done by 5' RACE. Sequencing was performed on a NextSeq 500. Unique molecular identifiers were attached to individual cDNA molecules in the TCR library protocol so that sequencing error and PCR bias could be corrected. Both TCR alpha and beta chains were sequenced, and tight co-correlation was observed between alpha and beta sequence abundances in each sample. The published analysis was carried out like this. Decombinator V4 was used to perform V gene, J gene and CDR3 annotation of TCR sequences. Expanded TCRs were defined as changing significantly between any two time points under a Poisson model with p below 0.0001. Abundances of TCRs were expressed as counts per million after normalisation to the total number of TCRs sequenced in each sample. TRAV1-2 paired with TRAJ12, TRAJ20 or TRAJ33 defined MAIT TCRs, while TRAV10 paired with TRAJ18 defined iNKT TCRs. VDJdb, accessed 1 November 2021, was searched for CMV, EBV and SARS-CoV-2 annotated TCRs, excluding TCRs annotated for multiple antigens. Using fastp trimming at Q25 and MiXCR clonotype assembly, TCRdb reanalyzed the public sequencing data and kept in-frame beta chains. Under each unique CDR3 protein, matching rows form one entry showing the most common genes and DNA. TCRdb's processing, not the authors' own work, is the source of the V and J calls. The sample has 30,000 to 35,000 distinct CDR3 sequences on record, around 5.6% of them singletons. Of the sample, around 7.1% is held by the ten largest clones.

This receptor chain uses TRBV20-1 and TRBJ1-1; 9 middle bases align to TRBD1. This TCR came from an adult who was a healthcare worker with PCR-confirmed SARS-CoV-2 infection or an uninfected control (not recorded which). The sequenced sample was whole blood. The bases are TGCAGTGCTACACAGGGGGCTCAGATGAACACTGAAGCTTTCTTT. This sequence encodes CSATQGAQMNTEAFF.